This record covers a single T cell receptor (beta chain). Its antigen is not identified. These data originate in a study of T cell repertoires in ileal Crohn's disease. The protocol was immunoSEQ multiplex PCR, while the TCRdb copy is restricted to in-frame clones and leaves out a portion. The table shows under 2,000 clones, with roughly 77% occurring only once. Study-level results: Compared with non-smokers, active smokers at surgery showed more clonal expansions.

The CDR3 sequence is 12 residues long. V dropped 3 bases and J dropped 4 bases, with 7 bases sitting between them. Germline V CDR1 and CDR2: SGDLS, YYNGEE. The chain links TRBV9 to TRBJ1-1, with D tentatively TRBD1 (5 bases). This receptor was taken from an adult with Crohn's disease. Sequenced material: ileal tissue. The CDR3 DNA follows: TGTGCCAGCAGCGGGGGGGGCACTGAAGCTTTCTTT. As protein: CASSGGGTEAFF. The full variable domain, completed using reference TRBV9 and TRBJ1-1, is DSGVTQTPKHLITATGQRVTLRCSPRSGDLSVYWYQQSLDQGLQFLIQYYNGEERAKGNILERFSAQQFPDLHSELNLSSLELGDSALYFCASSGGGTEAFFGQGTRLTVV.